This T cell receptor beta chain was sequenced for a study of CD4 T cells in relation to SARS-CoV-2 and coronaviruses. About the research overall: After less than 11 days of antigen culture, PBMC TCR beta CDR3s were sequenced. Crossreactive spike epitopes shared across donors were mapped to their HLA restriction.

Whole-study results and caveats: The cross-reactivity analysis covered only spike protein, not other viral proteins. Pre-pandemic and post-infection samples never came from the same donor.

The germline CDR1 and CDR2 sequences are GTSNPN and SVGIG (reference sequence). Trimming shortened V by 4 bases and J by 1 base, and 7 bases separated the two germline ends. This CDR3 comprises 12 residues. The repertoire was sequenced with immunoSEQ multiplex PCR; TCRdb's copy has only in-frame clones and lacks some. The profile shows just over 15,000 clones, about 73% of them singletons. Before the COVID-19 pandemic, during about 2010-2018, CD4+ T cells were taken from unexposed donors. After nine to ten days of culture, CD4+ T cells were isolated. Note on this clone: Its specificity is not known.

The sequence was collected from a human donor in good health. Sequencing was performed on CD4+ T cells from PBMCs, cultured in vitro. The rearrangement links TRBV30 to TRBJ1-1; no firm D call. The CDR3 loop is CAWTDQNTEAFF. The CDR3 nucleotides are TGTGCCTGGACAGACCAGAACACTGAAGCTTTCTTT.